This T cell receptor (beta chain) originates from a study of shared clonotypes between healthy human individuals. The repertoire was sequenced with immunoSEQ multiplex PCR; TCRdb's copy has only in-frame clones and lacks some. The sample records 2 million to 2.5 million clones, nearly 97% being singletons. The CDR3 loop spans 15 amino acids. In germline, CDR1 is MNHEY, CDR2 SVGAGI. The V end lost 0 bases, the J end lost 7 bases, and 10 bases lay between the germline ends. Each donor was a Caucasian adult residing in Nashville, Tennessee. CD4+ cell separation produced CD45RA+ naive and CD45RA-negative memory subsets. Concerning this clone itself: Other nucleotide sequences in the sample specify the same CDR3.

The gene calls are TRBV6-5 and TRBJ1-6, with D perhaps TRBD1 (5 bases). The origin of this receptor is a man aged 18 to 30 in good health. The sample comprised naive CD4+ T cells sorted from blood. Subset noted: CD45RA+ positively selected. The CDR3 here is CASSYSGVGNSPLHF. Here the CDR3 DNA reads TGTGCCAGCAGTTACTCGGGGGTAGGCAATTCACCCCTCCACTTT.